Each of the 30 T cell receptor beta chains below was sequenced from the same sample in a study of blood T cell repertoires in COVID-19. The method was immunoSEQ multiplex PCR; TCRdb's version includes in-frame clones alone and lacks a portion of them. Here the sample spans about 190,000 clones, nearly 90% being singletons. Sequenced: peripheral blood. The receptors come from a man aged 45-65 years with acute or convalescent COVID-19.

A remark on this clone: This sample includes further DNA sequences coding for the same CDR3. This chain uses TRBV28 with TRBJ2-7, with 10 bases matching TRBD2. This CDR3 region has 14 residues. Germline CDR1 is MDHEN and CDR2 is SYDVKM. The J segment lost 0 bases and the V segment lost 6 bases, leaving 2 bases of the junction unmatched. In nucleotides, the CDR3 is TGTGCCAGCAGCCGGACTAGCGGCTCCTACGAGCAGTACTTC. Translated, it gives CASSRTSGSYEQYF.

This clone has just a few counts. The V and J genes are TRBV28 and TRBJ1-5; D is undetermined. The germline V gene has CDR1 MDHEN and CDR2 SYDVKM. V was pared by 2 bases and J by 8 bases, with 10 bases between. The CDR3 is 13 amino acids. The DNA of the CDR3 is TGTGCCAGCAGTTTAGGGCTTGTGGAGCCCCAGCATTTT. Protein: CASSLGLVEPQHF.

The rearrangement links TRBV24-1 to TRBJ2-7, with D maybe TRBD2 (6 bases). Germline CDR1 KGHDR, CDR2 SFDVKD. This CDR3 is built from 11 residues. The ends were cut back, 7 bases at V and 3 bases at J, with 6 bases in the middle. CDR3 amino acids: CATSGGYEQYF. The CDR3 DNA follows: TGTGCCACCAGCGGGGGCTACGAGCAGTACTTC.

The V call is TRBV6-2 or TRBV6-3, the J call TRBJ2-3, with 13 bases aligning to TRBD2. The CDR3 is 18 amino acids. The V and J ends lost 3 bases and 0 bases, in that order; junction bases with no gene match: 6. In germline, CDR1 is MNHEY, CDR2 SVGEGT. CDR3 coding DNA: TGTGCCAGCAGTTATCCCGGGACTAGCGGGACTAGCACAGATACGCAGTATTTT. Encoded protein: CASSYPGTSGTSTDTQYF.

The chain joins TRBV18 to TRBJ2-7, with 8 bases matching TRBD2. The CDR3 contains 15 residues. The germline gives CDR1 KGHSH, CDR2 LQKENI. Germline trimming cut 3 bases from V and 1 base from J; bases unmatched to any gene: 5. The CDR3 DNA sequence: TGTGCCAGCTCACCGGGTAGCGGGATGTCCTACGAGCAGTACTTC. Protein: CASSPGSGMSYEQYF.

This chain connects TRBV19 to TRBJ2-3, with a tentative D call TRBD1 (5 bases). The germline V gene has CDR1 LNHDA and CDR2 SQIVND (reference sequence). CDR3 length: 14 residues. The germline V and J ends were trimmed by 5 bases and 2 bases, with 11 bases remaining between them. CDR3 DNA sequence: TGTGCCAGTAGTTCGGCAGGGTTCACAGATACGCAGTATTTT. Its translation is CASSSAGFTDTQYF.

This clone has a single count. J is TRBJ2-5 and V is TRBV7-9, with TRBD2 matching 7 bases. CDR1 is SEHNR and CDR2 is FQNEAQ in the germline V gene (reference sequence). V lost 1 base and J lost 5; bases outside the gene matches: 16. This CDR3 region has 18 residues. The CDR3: CASSLVLGRARIGETQYF. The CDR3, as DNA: TGTGCCAGCAGCTTAGTTTTGGGGAGGGCCAGGATTGGGGAGACCCAGTACTTC.

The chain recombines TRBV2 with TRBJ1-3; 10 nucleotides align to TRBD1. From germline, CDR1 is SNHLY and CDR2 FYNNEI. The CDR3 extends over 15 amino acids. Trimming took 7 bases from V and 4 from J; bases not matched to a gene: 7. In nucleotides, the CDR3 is TGTGCCAGCACGCCCGGGACAGGGGCCGGAAACACCATATATTTT. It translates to CASTPGTGAGNTIYF.

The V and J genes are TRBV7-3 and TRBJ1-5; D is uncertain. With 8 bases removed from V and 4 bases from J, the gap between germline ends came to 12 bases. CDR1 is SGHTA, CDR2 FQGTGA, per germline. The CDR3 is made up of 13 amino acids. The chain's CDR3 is CASAAAPNQPQHF. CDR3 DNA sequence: TGTGCCAGCGCGGCAGCACCTAATCAGCCCCAGCATTTT.

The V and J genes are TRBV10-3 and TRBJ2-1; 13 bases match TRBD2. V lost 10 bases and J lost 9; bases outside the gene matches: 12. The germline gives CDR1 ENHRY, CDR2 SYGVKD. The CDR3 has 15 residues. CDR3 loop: CATLFGLAGVVEQFF. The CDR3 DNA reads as TGTGCCACTCTCTTTGGACTAGCGGGAGTAGTTGAGCAGTTCTTC.

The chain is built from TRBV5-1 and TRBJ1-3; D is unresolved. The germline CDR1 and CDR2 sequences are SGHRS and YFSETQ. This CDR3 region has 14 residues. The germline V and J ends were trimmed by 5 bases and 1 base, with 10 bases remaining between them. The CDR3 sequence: CASRSQVSGNTIYF. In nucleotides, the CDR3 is TGCGCCAGCAGGAGCCAAGTATCTGGAAACACCATATATTTT.

The CDR3 bases are TGTGCCATCAGTGAGGGGTCGCACACTGACAGTTATAATTCACCCCTCCACTTT. It encodes CAISEGSHTDSYNSPLHF. The chain couples TRBV10-3 to TRBJ1-6, with D possibly TRBD1 on 5 matching bases. V was shortened by 2 bases and J by 4 bases, with 18 bases between the two germline ends. There are 18 residues in the CDR3. Germline V gene lookup returns CDR1 ENHRY and CDR2 SYGVKD.

The CDR3 DNA sequence: TGCGCCAGCAGCTCCAGGGTCGTAAAAAACAATGAGCAGTTCTTC. This translates into CASSSRVVKNNEQFF. The genes are TRBV5-1 and TRBJ2-1, with D possibly TRBD1 on 5 matching bases. Germline CDR1 and CDR2: SGHRS and YFSETQ. The CDR3 totals 15 residues. V lost 3 bases, J lost 5 bases, and 15 bases lay in between.

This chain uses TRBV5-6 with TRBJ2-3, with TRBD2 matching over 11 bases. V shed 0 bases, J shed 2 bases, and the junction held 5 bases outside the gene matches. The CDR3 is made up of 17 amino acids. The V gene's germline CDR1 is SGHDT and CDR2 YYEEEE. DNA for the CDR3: TGTGCCAGCAGCTTGGGGGTAGCGGGAGGGTTCACAGATACGCAGTATTTT. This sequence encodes CASSLGVAGGFTDTQYF.

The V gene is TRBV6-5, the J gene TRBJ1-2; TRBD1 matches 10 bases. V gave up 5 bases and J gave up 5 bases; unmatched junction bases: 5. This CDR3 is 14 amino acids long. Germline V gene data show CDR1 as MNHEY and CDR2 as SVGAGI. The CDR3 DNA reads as TGTGCCAGCAGTCCGGGACAGGGGTTATATGGCTACACCTTC. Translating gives CASSPGQGLYGYTF.

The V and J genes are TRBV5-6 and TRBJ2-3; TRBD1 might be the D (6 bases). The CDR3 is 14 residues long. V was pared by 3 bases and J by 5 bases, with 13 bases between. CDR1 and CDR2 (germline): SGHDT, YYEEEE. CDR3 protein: CASSSTGLGDTQYF. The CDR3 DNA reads TGTGCCAGCAGCTCAACAGGGTTGGGAGATACGCAGTATTTT.

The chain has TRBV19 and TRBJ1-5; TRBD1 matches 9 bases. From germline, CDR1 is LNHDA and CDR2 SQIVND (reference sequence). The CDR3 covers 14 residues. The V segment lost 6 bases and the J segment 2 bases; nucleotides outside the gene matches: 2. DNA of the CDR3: TGTGCCAGTAGATGGACAGGGGGCAATCAGCCCCAGCATTTT. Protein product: CASRWTGGNQPQHF.

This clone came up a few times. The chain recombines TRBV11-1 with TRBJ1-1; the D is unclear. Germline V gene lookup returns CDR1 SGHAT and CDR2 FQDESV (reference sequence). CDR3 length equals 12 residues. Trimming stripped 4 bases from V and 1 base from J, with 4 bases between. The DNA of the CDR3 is TGTGCCAGCAGCTACAGGAACACTGAAGCTTTCTTT. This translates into CASSYRNTEAFF.

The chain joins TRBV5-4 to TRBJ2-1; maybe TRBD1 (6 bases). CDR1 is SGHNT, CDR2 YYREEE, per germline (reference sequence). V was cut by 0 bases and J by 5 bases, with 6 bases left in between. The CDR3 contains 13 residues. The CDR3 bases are TGTGCCAGCAGCTTGGGACAGGACAATGAGCAGTTCTTC. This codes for CASSLGQDNEQFF.

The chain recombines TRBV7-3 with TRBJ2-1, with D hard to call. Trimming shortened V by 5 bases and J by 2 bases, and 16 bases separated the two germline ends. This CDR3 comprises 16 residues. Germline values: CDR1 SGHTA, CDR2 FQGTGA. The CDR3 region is CASSPNSPSPYNEQFF. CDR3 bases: TGTGCCAGCAGCCCTAATTCACCGAGCCCCTACAATGAGCAGTTCTTC.

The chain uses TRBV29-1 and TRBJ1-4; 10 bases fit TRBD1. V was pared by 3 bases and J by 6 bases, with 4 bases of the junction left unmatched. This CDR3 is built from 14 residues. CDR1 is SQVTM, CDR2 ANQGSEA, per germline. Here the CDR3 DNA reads TGCAGCGTTGAGGAGGGGACAGGGGATGAAAAACTGTTTTTT. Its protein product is CSVEEGTGDEKLFF.

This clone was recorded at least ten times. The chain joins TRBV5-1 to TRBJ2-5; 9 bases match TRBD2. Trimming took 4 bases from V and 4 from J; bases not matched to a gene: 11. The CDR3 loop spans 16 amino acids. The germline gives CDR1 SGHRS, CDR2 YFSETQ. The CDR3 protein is CASSAGGSGGTETQYF. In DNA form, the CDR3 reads TGCGCCAGCAGCGCCGGTGGGAGCGGGGGGACAGAGACCCAGTACTTC.

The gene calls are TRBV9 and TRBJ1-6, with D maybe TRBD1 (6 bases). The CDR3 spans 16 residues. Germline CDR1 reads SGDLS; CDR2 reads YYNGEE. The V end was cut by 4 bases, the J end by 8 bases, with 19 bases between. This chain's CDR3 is CASSHRQVTGDSPLHF. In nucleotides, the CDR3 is TGTGCCAGCAGCCACCGACAGGTTACGGGTGATTCACCCCTCCACTTT.

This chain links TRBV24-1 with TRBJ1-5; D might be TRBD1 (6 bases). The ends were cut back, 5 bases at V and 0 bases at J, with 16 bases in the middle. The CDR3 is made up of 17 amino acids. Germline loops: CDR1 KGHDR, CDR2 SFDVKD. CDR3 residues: CATSAGGRGISNQPQHF. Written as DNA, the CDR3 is TGTGCCACCAGTGCCGGGGGGCGGGGCATTAGCAATCAGCCCCAGCATTTT.

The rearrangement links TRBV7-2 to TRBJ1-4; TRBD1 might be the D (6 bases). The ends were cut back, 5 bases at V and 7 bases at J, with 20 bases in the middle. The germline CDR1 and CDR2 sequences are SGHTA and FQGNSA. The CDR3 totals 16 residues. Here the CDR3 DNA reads TGTGCCAGCAGCCTCCAAGGAGGTGGGGGCCTTGAAAAACTGTTTTTT. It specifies CASSLQGGGGLEKLFF.

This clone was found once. The CDR3 protein is CASSPGQETQYF. The CDR3 DNA is TGTGCCAGTAGTCCGGGCCAAGAGACCCAGTACTTC. The chain recombines TRBV19 with TRBJ2-5; D unresolved. Germline-derived CDR1 and CDR2 are LNHDA and SQIVND (reference sequence). The ends were cut back, 5 bases at V and 1 base at J, with 5 bases in the middle. The CDR3 runs 12 residues.

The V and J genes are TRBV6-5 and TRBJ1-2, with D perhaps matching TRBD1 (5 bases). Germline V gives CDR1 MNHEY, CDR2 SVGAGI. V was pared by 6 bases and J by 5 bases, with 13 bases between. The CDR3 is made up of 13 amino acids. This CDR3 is CASRLTDSYGYTF. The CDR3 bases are TGTGCCAGCAGACTGACAGATTCTTATGGCTACACCTTC.

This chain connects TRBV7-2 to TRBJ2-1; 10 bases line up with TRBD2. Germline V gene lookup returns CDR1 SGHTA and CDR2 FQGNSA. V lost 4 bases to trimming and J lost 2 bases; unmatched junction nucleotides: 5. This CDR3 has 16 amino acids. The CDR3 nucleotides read TGTGCCAGCAGCTCACTAGCGGGAATCCCCTACAATGAGCAGTTCTTC. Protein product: CASSSLAGIPYNEQFF.

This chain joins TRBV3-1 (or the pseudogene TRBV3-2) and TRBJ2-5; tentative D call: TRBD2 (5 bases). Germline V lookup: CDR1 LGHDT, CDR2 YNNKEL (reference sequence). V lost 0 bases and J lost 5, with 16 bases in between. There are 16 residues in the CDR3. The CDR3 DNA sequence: TGTGCCAGCAGCCAAGAGCGTGGAGGCCTGGGGGAGACCCAGTACTTC. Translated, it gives CASSQERGGLGETQYF.

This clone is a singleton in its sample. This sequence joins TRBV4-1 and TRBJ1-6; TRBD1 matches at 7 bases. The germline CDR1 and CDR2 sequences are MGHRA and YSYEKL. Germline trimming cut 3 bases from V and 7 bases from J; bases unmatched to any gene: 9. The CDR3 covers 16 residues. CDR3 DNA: TGCGCCAGCAGCCAGATCCCAGGGGGACGGAATTCACCCCTCCACTTT. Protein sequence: CASSQIPGGRNSPLHF.